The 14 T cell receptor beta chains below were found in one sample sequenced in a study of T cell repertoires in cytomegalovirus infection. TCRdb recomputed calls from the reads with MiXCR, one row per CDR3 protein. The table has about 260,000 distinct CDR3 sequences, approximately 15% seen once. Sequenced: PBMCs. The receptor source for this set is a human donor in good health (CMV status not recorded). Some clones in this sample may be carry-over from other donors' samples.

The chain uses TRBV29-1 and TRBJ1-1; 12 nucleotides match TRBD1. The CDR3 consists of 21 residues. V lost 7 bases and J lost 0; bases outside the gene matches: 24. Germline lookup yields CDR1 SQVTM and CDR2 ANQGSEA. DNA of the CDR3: TGCAGCGGTCTCGGCACACTGCAGCGTGCCGGGACAGGGGGCATGAACACTGAAGCTTTCTTT. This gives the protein CSGLGTLQRAGTGGMNTEAFF. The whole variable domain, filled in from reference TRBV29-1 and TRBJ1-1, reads SAVISQKPSRDICQRGTSLTIQCQVDSQVTMMFWYRQQPGQSLTLIATANQGSEATYESGFVIDKFPISRPNLTFSTLTVSNMSPEDSSIYLCSGLGTLQRAGTGGMNTEAFFGQGTRLTVV.

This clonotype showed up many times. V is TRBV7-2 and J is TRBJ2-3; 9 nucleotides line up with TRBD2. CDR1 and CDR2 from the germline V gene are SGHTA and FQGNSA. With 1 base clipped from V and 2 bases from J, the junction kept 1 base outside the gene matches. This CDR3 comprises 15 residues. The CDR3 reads CASSLGLAVTDTQYF. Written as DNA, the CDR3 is TGTGCCAGCAGCTTAGGACTAGCGGTCACAGATACGCAGTATTTT. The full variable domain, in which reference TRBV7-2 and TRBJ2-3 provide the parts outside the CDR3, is GAGVSQSPSNKVTEKGKDVELRCDPISGHTALYWYRQSLGQGLEFLIYFQGNSAPDKSGLPSDRFSAERTGGSVSTLTIQRTQQEDSAVYLCASSLGLAVTDTQYFGPGTRLTVL.

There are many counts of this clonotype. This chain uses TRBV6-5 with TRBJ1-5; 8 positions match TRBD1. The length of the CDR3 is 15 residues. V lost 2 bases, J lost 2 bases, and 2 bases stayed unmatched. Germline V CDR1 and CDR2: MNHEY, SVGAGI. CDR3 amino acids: CASSYDRGGNQPQHF. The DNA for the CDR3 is TGTGCCAGCAGTTACGACAGGGGCGGCAATCAGCCCCAGCATTTT.

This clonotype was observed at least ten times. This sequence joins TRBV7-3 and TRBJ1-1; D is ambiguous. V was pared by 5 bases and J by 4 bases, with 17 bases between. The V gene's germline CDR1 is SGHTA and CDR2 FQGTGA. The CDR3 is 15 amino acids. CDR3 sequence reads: CASSPVGGLVTEAFF. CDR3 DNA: TGTGCCAGCAGCCCAGTCGGTGGATTGGTCACTGAAGCTTTCTTT. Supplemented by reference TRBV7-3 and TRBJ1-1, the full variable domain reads GAGVSQTPSNKVTEKGKYVELRCDPISGHTALYWYRQSLGQGPEFLIYFQGTGAADDSGLPNDRFFAVRPEGSVSTLKIQRTERGDSAVYLCASSPVGGLVTEAFFGQGTRLTVV.

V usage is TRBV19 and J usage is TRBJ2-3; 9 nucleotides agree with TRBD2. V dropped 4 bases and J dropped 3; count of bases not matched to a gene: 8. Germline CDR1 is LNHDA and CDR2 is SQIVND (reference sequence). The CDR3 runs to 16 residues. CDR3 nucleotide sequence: TGTGCCAGTAGTACAATTAGCGGGGGAGGAACAGATACGCAGTATTTT. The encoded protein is CASSTISGGGTDTQYF.

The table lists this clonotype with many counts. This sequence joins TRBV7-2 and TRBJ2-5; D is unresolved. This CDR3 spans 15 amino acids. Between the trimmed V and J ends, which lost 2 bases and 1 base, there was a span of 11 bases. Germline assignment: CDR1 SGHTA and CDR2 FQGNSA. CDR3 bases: TGTGCCAGCAGCTTAAAGGGTTCTGTCCAAGAGACCCAGTACTTC. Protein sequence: CASSLKGSVQETQYF.

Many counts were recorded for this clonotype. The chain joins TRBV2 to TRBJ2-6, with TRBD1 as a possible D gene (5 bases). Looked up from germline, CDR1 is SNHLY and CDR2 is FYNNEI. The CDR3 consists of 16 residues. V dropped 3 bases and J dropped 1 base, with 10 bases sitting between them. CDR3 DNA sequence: TGTGCCAGCAGTGACAGTAGGGGTTCTGGGGCCAACGTCCTGACTTTC. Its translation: CASSDSRGSGANVLTF.

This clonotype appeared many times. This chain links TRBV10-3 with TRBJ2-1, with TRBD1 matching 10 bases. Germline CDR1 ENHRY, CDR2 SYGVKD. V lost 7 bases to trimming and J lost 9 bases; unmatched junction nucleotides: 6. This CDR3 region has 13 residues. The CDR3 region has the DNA TGTGCCATCACCCCAGGGACAGGGGCTGAGCAGTTCTTC. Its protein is CAITPGTGAEQFF.

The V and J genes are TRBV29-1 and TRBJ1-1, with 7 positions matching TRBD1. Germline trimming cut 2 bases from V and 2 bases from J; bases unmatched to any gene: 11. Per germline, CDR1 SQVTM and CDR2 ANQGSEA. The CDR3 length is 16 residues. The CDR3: CSVEFGTEYPNTEAFF. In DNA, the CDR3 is TGCAGCGTTGAATTTGGGACAGAATATCCAAACACTGAAGCTTTCTTT.

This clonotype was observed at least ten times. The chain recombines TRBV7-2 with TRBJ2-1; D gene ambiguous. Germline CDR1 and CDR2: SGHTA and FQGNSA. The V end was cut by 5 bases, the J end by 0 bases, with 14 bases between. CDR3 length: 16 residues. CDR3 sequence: CASSPGSPRSYNEQFF. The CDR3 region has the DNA TGTGCCAGCAGCCCAGGCTCCCCCCGCTCCTACAATGAGCAGTTCTTC.

The CDR3 region is CASGDTQYF. The CDR3 nucleotides are TGTGCCAGCGGAGATACGCAGTATTTT. The J gene is TRBJ2-3, the V gene TRBV25-1; no firm D call. CDR3 size: 9 residues. In germline, CDR1 is MGHDK, CDR2 SYGVNS. V was cut by 8 bases and J by 5 bases, with 2 bases left in between. Full variable domain (missing parts from reference TRBV25-1 and TRBJ2-3): EADIYQTPRYLVIGTGKKITLECSQTMGHDKMYWYQQDPGMELHLIHYSYGVNSTEKGDLSSESTVSRIRTEHFPLTLESARPSHTSQYLCASGDTQYFGPGTRLTVL.

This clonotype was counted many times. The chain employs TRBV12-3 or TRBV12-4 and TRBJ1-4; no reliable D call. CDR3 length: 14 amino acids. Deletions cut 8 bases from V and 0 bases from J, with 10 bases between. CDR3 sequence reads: CASCRVSTNEKLFF. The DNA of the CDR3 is TGTGCCAGCTGCCGGGTCTCAACTAATGAAAAACTGTTTTTT.

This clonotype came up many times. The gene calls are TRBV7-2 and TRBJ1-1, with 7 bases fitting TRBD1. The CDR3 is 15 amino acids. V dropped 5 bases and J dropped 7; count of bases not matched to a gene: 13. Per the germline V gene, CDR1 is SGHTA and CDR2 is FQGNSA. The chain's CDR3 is CASSQARGARVEAFF. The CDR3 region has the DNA TGTGCCAGCAGCCAGGCCAGGGGGGCGAGAGTTGAAGCTTTCTTT.

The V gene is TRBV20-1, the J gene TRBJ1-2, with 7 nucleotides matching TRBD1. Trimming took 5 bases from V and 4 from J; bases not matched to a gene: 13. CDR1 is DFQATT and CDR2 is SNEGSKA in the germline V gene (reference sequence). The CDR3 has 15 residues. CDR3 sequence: CSASHPWDRAYGYTF. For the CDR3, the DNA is TGCAGTGCTTCCCACCCCTGGGACAGAGCCTATGGCTACACCTTC.